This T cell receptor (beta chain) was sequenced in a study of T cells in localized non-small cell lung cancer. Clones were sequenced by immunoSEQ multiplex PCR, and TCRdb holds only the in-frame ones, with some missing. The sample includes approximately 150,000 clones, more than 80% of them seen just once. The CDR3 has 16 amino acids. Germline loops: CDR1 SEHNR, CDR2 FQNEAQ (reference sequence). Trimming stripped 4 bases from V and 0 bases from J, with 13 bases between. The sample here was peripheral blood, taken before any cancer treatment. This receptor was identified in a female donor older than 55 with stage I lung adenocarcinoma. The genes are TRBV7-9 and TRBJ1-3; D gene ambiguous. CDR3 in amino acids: CASSSPTSVSGNTIYF. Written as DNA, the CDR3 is TGTGCCAGCAGCTCTCCGACCAGCGTCTCTGGAAACACCATATATTTT.